This T cell receptor beta chain was obtained from a study of T-cell memory formation after mild COVID-19. Overall study results and limits: Clonal second-wave expansions that peaked on day 37 had unconfirmed SARS-CoV-2 specificity.

A few counts support this clonotype. The antigen is not known. CDR1 and CDR2 (germline): SGHTS, YDEGEE. V gave up 2 bases and J gave up 0 bases; unmatched junction bases: 2. The CDR3 consists of 15 residues. TCRdb re-called the 5' RACE reads with MiXCR, one entry per CDR3 protein. The sample has roughly 100,000 distinct CDR3 sequences, around 12% seen once. This TCR derives from an adult woman who had mild COVID-19 (a few samples of this study predate the infection). Cell type and time point are not known. The chain employs TRBV5-8 and TRBJ2-1; the match to TRBD1 covers 7 bases. What was sequenced was PBMCs or a T cell subset sorted from them (not recorded which). The CDR3 spells CASSFGTASYNEQFF. Here the CDR3 DNA reads TGTGCCAGCAGCTTTGGGACAGCCTCCTACAATGAGCAGTTCTTC.